The 4 T cell receptor beta chains listed next were all sequenced from one sample in a study of CD8+CD57+ T cells in acquired aplastic anemia. According to the study, genomic DNA was the template for TCR beta VDJ and CDR3 profiling. Via MiXCR, TCRdb re-called the reads, giving one row per CDR3 protein. In the table there are 40,000 to 50,000 distinct CDR3 sequences, about three quarters of which are singletons. The sequencing sample was made of sorted CD4+, CD8+, or CD8+CD57+ T cells (not recorded which) from PBMCs. These receptors all stem from a human donor in good health, serving as a control.

The genes are TRBV7-9 and TRBJ2-7; D is unclear. Deletions cut 4 bases from V and 0 bases from J, with 13 bases between. CDR3 size: 15 residues. Germline-derived CDR1 and CDR2 are SEHNR and FQNEAQ (reference sequence). The CDR3 DNA reads as TGTGCCAGCAGCTCGGCGAACGAATCCTCCTACGAGCAGTACTTC. This codes for CASSSANESSYEQYF.

The CDR3 sequence: CSARASDDAYTF. The CDR3 DNA is TGCAGTGCTAGAGCTAGCGATGATGCCTACACCTTC. This chain joins TRBV20-1 and TRBJ1-2; no firm D call. The V gene's germline CDR1 is DFQATT and CDR2 SNEGSKA (reference sequence). The V end was cut by 1 base, the J end by 10 bases, with 13 bases between. This CDR3 contains 12 residues.

This clonotype was detected ten times or more. The chain has TRBV6-4 and TRBJ2-3; D might be TRBD2 (5 bases). Trimming cost V 0 bases and J 1 base, with 5 bases left between them. Germline lookup yields CDR1 MRHNA and CDR2 SNTAGT. The length of the CDR3 is 14 residues. This CDR3 reads CASSDSRGTDTQYF. The DNA for the CDR3 is TGTGCCAGCAGTGACTCGAGGGGCACAGATACGCAGTATTTT.

V and J are TRBV10-3 and TRBJ1-2; D possibly corresponds to TRBD1 (5 bases). Germline V CDR1 and CDR2: ENHRY, SYGVKD. Trimming cost V 2 bases and J 8 bases, with 15 bases left between them. The CDR3 length is 14 residues. The CDR3 loop reads CAISEAGTTPGYTF. The DNA for the CDR3 is TGTGCCATCAGTGAGGCCGGGACGACCCCAGGCTACACCTTC.